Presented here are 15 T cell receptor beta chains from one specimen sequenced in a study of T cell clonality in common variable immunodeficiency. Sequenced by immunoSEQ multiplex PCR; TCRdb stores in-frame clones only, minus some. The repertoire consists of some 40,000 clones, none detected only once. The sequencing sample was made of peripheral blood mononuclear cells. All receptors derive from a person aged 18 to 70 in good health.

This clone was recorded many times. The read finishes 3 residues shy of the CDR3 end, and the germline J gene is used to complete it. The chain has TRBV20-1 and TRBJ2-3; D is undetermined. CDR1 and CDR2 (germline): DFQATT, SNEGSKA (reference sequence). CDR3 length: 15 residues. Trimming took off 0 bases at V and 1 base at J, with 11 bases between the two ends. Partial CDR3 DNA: TGCAGTGCTAGAGATATGAGGAGCGGCACAGATACG. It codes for CSARDMRSGTDT. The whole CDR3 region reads CSARDMRSGTDTQYF.

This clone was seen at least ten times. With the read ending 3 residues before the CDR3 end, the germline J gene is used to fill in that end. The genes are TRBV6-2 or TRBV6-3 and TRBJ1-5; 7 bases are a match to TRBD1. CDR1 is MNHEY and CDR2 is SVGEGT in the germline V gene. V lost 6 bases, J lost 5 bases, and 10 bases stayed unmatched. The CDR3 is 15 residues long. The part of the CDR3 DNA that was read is TGTGCCAGCAGAAGGGACAGTGCCCTCCATCAGCCC. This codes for CASRRDSALHQP. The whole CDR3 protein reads CASRRDSALHQPQHF.

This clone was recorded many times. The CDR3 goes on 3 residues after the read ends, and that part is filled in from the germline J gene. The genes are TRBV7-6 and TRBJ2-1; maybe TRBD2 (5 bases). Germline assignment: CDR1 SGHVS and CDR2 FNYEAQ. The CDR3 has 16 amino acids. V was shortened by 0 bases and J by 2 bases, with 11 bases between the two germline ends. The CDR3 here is CASSLAWGSAYNEQFF. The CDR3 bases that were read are TGTGCCAGCAGCTTAGCCTGGGGTAGCGCCTACAATGAG.

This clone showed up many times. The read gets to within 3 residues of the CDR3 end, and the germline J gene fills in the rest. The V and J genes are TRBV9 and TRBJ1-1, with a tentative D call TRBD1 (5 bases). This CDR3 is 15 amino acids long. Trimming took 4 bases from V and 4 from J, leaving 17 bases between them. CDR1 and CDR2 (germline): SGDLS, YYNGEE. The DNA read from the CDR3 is TGTGCCAGCAGCCCACAACAGGACCTCTCCACTGAA. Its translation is CASSPQQDLSTE. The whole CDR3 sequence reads CASSPQQDLSTEAFF. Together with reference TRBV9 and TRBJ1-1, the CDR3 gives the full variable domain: DSGVTQTPKHLITATGQRVTLRCSPRSGDLSVYWYQQSLDQGLQFLIQYYNGEERAKGNILERFSAQQFPDLHSELNLSSLELGDSALYFCASSPQQDLSTEAFFGQGTRLTVV.

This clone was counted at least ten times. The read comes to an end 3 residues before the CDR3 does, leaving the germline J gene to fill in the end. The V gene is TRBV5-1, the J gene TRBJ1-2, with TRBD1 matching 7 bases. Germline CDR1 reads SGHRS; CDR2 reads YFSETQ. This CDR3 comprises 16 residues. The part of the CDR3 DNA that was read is TGCGCCAGCAGCTTGGAGGGAGACAGGGAGTGGTCCGGC. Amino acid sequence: CASSLEGDREWSG. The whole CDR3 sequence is CASSLEGDREWSGYTF.

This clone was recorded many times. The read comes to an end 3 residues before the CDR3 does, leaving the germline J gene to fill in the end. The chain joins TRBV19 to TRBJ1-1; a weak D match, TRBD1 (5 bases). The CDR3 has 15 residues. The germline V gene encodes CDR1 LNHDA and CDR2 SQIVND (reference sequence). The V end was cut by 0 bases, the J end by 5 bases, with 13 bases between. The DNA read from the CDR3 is TGTGCCAGTAGTATAGACGAGGGGTTAGAGACTGAA. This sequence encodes CASSIDEGLETE. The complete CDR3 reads CASSIDEGLETEAFF.

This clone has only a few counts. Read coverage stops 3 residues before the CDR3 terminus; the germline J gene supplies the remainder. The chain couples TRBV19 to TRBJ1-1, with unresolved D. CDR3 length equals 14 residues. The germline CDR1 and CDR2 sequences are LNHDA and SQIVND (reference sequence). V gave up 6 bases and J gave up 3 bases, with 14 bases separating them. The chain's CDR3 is CASSPFGEDTEAFF. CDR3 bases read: TGTGCCAGTAGCCCATTCGGGGAGGACACTGAA.

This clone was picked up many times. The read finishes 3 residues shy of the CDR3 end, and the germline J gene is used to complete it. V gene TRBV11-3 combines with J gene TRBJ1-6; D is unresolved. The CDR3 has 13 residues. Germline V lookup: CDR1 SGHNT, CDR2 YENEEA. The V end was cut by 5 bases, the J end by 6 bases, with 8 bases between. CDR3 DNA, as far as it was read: TGTGCCAGCAGCGCTAAGATTAATTCACCC. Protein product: CASSAKINSP. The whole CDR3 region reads CASSAKINSPLHF.

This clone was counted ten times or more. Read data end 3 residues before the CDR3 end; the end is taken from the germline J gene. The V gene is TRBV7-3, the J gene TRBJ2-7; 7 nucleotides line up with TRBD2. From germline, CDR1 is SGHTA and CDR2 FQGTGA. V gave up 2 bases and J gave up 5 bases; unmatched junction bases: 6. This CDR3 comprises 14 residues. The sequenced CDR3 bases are TGTGCCAGCAGCTTATCGGGGGGATTCAACGAG. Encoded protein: CASSLSGGFNE. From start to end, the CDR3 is CASSLSGGFNEQYF.

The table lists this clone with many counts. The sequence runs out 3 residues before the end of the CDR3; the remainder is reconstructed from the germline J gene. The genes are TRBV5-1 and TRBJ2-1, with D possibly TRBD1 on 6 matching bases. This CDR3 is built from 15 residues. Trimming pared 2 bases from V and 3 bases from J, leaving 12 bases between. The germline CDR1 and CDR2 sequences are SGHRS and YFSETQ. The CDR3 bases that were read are TGCGCCAGCAGCTTAGGGGGTTCGGGCTACAATGAG. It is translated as CASSLGGSGYNE. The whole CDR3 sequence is CASSLGGSGYNEQFF.

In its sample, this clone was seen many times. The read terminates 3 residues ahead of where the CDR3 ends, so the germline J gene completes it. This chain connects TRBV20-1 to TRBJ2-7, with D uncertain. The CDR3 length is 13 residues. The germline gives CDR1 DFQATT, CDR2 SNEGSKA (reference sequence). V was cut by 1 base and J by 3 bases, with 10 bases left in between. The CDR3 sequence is CSARVHVLYEQYF. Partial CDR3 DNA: TGCAGTGCTAGAGTACACGTCCTCTACGAG.

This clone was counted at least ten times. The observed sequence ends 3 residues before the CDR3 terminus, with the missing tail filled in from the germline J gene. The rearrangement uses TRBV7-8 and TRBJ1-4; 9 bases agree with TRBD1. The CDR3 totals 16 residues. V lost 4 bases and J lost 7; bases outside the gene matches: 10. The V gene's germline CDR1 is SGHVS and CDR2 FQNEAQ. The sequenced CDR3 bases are TGTGCCAGCAGCTACTCTACAGGGGGCTCAAGTGAAAAA. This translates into CASSYSTGGSSEK. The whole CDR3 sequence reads CASSYSTGGSSEKLFF.

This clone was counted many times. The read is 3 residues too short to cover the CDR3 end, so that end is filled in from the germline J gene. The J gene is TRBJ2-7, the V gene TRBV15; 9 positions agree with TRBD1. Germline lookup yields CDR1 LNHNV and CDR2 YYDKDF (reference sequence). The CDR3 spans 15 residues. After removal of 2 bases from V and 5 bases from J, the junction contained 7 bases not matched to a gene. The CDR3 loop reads CATSRSSGQGDEQYF. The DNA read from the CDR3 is TGTGCCACCAGCAGATCCTCGGGACAGGGAGACGAG.

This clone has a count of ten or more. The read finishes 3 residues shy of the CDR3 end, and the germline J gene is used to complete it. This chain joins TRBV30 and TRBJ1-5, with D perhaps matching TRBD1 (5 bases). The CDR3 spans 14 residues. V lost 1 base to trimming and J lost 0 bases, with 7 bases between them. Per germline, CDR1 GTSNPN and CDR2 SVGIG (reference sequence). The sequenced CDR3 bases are TGTGCCTGGAGTGACAGGTATAGCAATCAGCCC. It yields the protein CAWSDRYSNQP. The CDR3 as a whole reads CAWSDRYSNQPQHF. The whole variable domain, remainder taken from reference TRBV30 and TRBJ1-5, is SQTIHQWPATLVQPVGSPLSLECTVEGTSNPNLYWYRQAAGRGLQLLFYSVGIGQISSEVPQNLSASRPQDRQFILSSKKLLLSDSGFYLCAWSDRYSNQPQHFGDGTRLSIL.

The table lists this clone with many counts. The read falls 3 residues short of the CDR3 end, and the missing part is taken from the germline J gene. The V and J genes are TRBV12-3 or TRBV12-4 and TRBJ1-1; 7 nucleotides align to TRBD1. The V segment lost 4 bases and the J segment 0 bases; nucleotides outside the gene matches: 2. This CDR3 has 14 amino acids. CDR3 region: CASSYGTVNTEAFF. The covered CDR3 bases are TGTGCCAGCAGTTACGGGACAGTGAACACTGAA.